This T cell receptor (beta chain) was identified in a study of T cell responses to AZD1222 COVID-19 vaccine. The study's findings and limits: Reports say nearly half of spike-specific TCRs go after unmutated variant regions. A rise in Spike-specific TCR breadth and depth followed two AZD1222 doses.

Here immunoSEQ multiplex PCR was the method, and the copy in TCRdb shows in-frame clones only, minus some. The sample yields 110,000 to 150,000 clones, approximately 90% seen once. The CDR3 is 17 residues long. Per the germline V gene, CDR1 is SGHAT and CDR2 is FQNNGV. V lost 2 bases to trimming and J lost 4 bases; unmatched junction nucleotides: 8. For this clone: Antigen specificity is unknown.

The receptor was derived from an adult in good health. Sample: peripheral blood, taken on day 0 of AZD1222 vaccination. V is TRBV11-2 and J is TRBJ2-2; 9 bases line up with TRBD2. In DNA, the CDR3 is TGTGCCAGCAGCTTATCCAGGACTAGCGTTTTCACCGGGGAGCTGTTTTTT. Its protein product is CASSLSRTSVFTGELFF.